This TCR beta chain was identified during a study of T-cell memory formation after mild COVID-19. Worth noting for this clonotype: Its antigen remains unknown.

Trimming pared 5 bases from V and 1 base from J, leaving 14 bases between. Germline V gene sequence: CDR1 SGHTA, CDR2 FQGNSA. The CDR3 is 15 residues long. Findings of the study overall: What remained unconfirmed was the SARS-CoV-2 specificity of second-wave clones peaking on day 37. Contracting CD4+ clones sat mainly in CM and EM; CD8+ in EMRA. Some clones that responded were present in memory (sampled pre-infection), which suggests cross-reactive memory joined.

Constant-segment primers were used for 5'RACE, and the resulting TCR alpha and TCR beta cDNA libraries carried sample barcodes and UMIs. TCRdb itself ran the 5' RACE reads through MiXCR, one entry per CDR3 protein. The sample has around 450,000 distinct CDR3 sequences, around 19% seen once. The chain combines TRBV7-2 with TRBJ1-2, with D possibly being TRBD1 (6 bases). The TCR was taken from an adult woman who had mild COVID-19 (a few samples of this study predate the infection). Cell type and time point are not known. Input material: PBMCs or a T cell subset sorted from them (not recorded which). The CDR3 sequence: CASSPDRDLNYGYTF. The CDR3 DNA follows: TGTGCCAGCAGCCCGGACAGAGACCTTAACTATGGCTACACCTTC.